Listed here are 25 T cell receptor beta chains from one sample, sequenced in a study of shared clonotypes between healthy human individuals. TCRdb keeps only in-frame clones here, not all; method: immunoSEQ multiplex PCR. The repertoire holds over a million clones, with roughly 96% as singletons. Sequenced sample: naive CD4+ T cells sorted from blood. Subset of the sample: CD45RA+ positively selected. These TCRs come from a man aged 30 to 39 in good health.

This chain uses TRBV7-3 with TRBJ2-1; TRBD1 aligns across 10 bases. The V gene's germline CDR1 is SGHTA and CDR2 FQGTGA. J was trimmed by 7 bases and V by 4 bases; bases with no gene match: 10. The CDR3 runs to 16 residues. The CDR3: CASSSAGTGVKNEQFF. The CDR3 coding sequence is TGTGCCAGCAGCTCCGCCGGGACAGGGGTTAAGAATGAGCAGTTCTTC.

Details on this clone: Other DNA sequences in the same sample also yield this CDR3. The chain carries TRBV4-3 and TRBJ2-1; D unresolved. CDR3 length: 13 residues. Germline V CDR1 and CDR2: LGHNA, YSLEER. The V end was cut by 1 base, the J end by 2 bases, with 3 bases between. The CDR3 reads CASSQGPYNEQFF. CDR3 DNA sequence: TGCGCCAGCAGCCAAGGGCCCTACAATGAGCAGTTCTTC.

This sequence joins TRBV11-3 and TRBJ2-5; 9 nucleotides line up with TRBD2. V shed 5 bases, J shed 5 bases, and the junction held 15 bases outside the gene matches. This CDR3 has 17 amino acids. In germline, CDR1 is SGHNT, CDR2 YENEEA. The CDR3 here is CASSPGAGGRAGETQYF. CDR3 in DNA: TGTGCCAGCAGCCCCGGCGCGGGAGGGCGGGCAGGGGAGACCCAGTACTTC.

V gene TRBV9 combines with J gene TRBJ2-1; 9 positions match TRBD2. The germline V gene has CDR1 SGDLS and CDR2 YYNGEE. The junction had 10 bases not matched to a gene; V was cut back by 4 bases and J by 5 bases. This CDR3 has 16 amino acids. The CDR3 nucleotides are TGTGCCAGCAGCTCGTCTAGCGGGAACGTCAACAATGAGCAGTTCTTC. It codes for CASSSSSGNVNNEQFF.

The J gene is TRBJ2-2, the V gene TRBV5-1; 7 positions agree with TRBD2. Per the germline V gene, CDR1 is SGHRS and CDR2 is YFSETQ. V lost 0 bases and J lost 0; bases outside the gene matches: 2. The CDR3 is 16 residues long. CDR3 DNA sequence: TGCGCCAGCAGCTTGGATGGACTAGCGAACACCGGGGAGCTGTTTTTT. This sequence encodes CASSLDGLANTGELFF. Supplemented by reference TRBV5-1 and TRBJ2-2, the full variable domain reads KAGVTQTPRYLIKTRGQQVTLSCSPISGHRSVSWYQQTPGQGLQFLFEYFSETQRNKGNFPGRFSGRQFSNSRSEMNVSTLELGDSALYLCASSLDGLANTGELFFGEGSRLTVL.

This clone was seen just once. This sequence joins TRBV6-5 and TRBJ1-2; no clear D gene. Per germline, CDR1 MNHEY and CDR2 SVGAGI. The CDR3 totals 12 residues. V lost 6 bases to trimming and J lost 6 bases, with 11 bases between them. The CDR3 sequence: CASSHRSDGYTF. CDR3 in DNA: TGTGCCAGCAGCCACCGCAGCGATGGCTACACCTTC.

The DNA of the CDR3 is TGTGCCAGCAGTGAAGCGTATGGCTGGGATCTTACGCATGAGCAGTTCTTC. Translated, it gives CASSEAYGWDLTHEQFF. The chain links TRBV2 to TRBJ2-1; no firm D call. Trimming removed 0 bases from V and 8 bases from J, with 20 bases in between. Germline V gene sequence: CDR1 SNHLY, CDR2 FYNNEI. The CDR3 consists of 17 residues. Combining the CDR3 with reference TRBV2 and TRBJ2-1 gives the whole variable domain EPEVTQTPSHQVTQMGQEVILRCVPISNHLYFYWYRQILGQKVEFLVSFYNNEISEKSEIFDDQFSVERPDGSNFTLKIRSTKLEDSAMYFCASSEAYGWDLTHEQFFGPGTRLTVL.

The rearrangement joins TRBV30 to TRBJ1-1; D perhaps matches TRBD1 (5 bases). This CDR3 has 15 amino acids. Germline V lookup: CDR1 GTSNPN, CDR2 SVGIG (reference sequence). Deletions cut 2 bases from V and 5 bases from J, with 18 bases between. The chain's CDR3 is CAWSQNGGFGTEAFF. The CDR3 bases are TGTGCCTGGAGTCAAAACGGGGGGTTTGGTACTGAAGCTTTCTTT.

The chain carries TRBV6-5 and TRBJ2-7; TRBD2 matches 7 bases. CDR1 is MNHEY and CDR2 is SVGAGI in the germline V gene. The CDR3 runs 13 residues. The trim removed 6 bases at V and 2 bases at J, leaving 4 bases unmatched. CDR3 residues: CASRPGLTYEQYF. The CDR3 coding sequence is TGTGCCAGCAGGCCGGGACTAACCTACGAGCAGTACTTC.

In the case of this clone: The same CDR3 arises from other DNA sequences in this sample as well. The chain links TRBV6-5 to TRBJ2-3, with D unclear. The germline V gene encodes CDR1 MNHEY and CDR2 SVGAGI. V shed 0 bases and J shed 5 bases, with 6 bases lying between them. The CDR3 sequence is 13 residues long. CDR3 region: CASSYSTGDTQYF. The CDR3 nucleotides are TGTGCCAGCAGTTACTCGACTGGAGATACGCAGTATTTT.

The J gene is TRBJ2-1, the V gene TRBV6-5; 8 bases are a match to TRBD1. J gave up 5 bases and V 6 bases, and 9 bases lay outside the gene matches. From germline, CDR1 is MNHEY and CDR2 SVGAGI. This CDR3 is built from 15 residues. For the CDR3, the DNA is TGTGCCAGCAGAGACGGGACAGGCGTCAACAATGAGCAGTTCTTC. Translated: CASRDGTGVNNEQFF.

The chain is built from TRBV7-9 and TRBJ1-3, with D possibly being TRBD1 (5 bases). Germline V gives CDR1 SEHNR, CDR2 FQNEAQ (reference sequence). CDR3 length: 17 amino acids. V lost 3 bases, J lost 0 bases, and 15 bases lay in between. The CDR3 DNA reads TGTGCCAGCAGCTTTGGGACTTCACGAGACTCTGGAAACACCATATATTTT. It encodes CASSFGTSRDSGNTIYF. Drawing the rest from reference TRBV7-9 and TRBJ1-3, the complete variable domain is DTGVSQNPRHKITKRGQNVTFRCDPISEHNRLYWYRQTLGQGPEFLTYFQNEAQLEKSRLLSDRFSAERPKGSFSTLEIQRTEQGDSAMYLCASSFGTSRDSGNTIYFGEGSWLTVV.

The gene calls are TRBV9 and TRBJ2-3; perhaps TRBD2 as D (6 bases). This CDR3 is built from 16 residues. Deletions cut 4 bases from V and 0 bases from J, with 15 bases between. The V gene's germline CDR1 is SGDLS and CDR2 YYNGEE. CDR3 in amino acids: CASSPGVAASTDTQYF. The DNA of the CDR3 is TGTGCCAGCAGCCCCGGAGTAGCGGCAAGCACAGATACGCAGTATTTT.

Concerning this clone itself: A much larger clone lies one base from this, so it may be a read error. CDR3 in amino acids: CASSLLGGELFF. The DNA for the CDR3 is TGTGCCAGCAGTTTATTAGGCGGGGAGCTGTTTTTT. The genes are TRBV27 and TRBJ2-2; D is uncertain. The germline gives CDR1 MNHEY, CDR2 SMNVEV (reference sequence). Trimming took 1 base from V and 7 from J, leaving 4 bases between them. The CDR3 sequence is 12 residues long.

The rearrangement uses TRBV11-2 and TRBJ2-4; no firm D call. V lost 4 bases and J 0 bases, leaving 16 bases between the germline ends. The germline V gene has CDR1 SGHAT and CDR2 FQNNGV. CDR3 length equals 17 residues. The CDR3: CASSSLPSRLAKNIQYF. In DNA form, the CDR3 reads TGTGCCAGCAGCTCTCTTCCTAGTCGCCTAGCCAAAAACATTCAGTACTTC.

The CDR3, as DNA: TGCAGCTTCTCTCAGGGTTCCGGAAACACCATATATTTT. It is translated as CSFSQGSGNTIYF. The V call is TRBV29-1, the J call TRBJ1-3; D possibly corresponds to TRBD1 (5 bases). This CDR3 has 13 residues. Germline V gene sequence: CDR1 SQVTM, CDR2 ANQGSEA. The V gene lost 8 bases and the J gene lost 4 bases, with 15 bases spanning the gap.

The J gene is TRBJ2-7, the V gene TRBV5-1; no clear D. The CDR3 is made up of 12 amino acids. Germline CDR1 and CDR2: SGHRS and YFSETQ. Trimming took 2 bases from V and 2 from J, leaving 5 bases between them. The CDR3 bases are TGCGCCAGCAGCTTCTCGACCTACGAGCAGTACTTC. It specifies CASSFSTYEQYF. The full variable domain, its missing parts supplied by reference TRBV5-1 and TRBJ2-7, is KAGVTQTPRYLIKTRGQQVTLSCSPISGHRSVSWYQQTPGQGLQFLFEYFSETQRNKGNFPGRFSGRQFSNSRSEMNVSTLELGDSALYLCASSFSTYEQYFGPGTRLTVT.

The rearrangement uses TRBV19 and TRBJ2-1; 7 bases map to TRBD1. CDR3 size: 15 residues. Germline CDR1 is LNHDA and CDR2 is SQIVND (reference sequence). Losses at the gene ends were 5 bases for V and 9 bases for J; bases not matched to a gene: 13. For the CDR3, the DNA is TGTGCCAGTAGTCCTCGGACAGGTGGGAATAGTGAGCAGTTCTTC. Its translation is CASSPRTGGNSEQFF.

The genes are TRBV5-5 and TRBJ2-1, with 10 bases matching TRBD2. The CDR3 is made up of 16 amino acids. The germline gives CDR1 SGHKS, CDR2 YYEKEE (reference sequence). The V gene end was trimmed by 2 bases and the J gene end by 9 bases; junction bases not matched to a gene: 11. This chain's CDR3 is CASSFELAGKRGEQFF. The CDR3 DNA follows: TGTGCCAGCAGCTTTGAACTAGCGGGAAAAAGGGGTGAGCAGTTCTTC.

The chain recombines TRBV5-4 with TRBJ2-5; no clear D. V lost 1 base and J lost 2, with 9 bases in between. Per the germline V gene, CDR1 is SGHNT and CDR2 is YYREEE (reference sequence). The CDR3 extends over 14 amino acids. CDR3 sequence reads: CASSLFTGQETQYF. In DNA, the CDR3 is TGTGCCAGCAGCTTGTTTACCGGGCAAGAGACCCAGTACTTC.

Details on this clone: The identical CDR3 is also encoded by other nucleotide sequences in the sample. The CDR3 sequence: CASSILTANYGYTF. CDR3 DNA sequence: TGTGCCAGTAGTATCCTGACAGCTAACTATGGCTACACCTTC. V and J are TRBV19 and TRBJ1-2, with TRBD1 as a possible D gene (5 bases). This CDR3 has 14 amino acids. Germline V CDR1 and CDR2: LNHDA, SQIVND (reference sequence). Trimming removed 3 bases at V and 0 bases at J, with 8 bases between.

This sequence joins TRBV7-9 and TRBJ1-4, with TRBD1 matching 8 bases. The CDR3 spans 15 residues. The trim removed 0 bases at V and 8 bases at J, leaving 5 bases unmatched. From germline, CDR1 is SEHNR and CDR2 FQNEAQ (reference sequence). Here the CDR3 DNA reads TGTGCCAGCAGCTTAGCGACAGGGGTGTTGGAAAAACTGTTTTTT. It is translated as CASSLATGVLEKLFF. Full variable domain (missing parts from reference TRBV7-9 and TRBJ1-4): DTGVSQNPRHKITKRGQNVTFRCDPISEHNRLYWYRQTLGQGPEFLTYFQNEAQLEKSRLLSDRFSAERPKGSFSTLEIQRTEQGDSAMYLCASSLATGVLEKLFFGSGTQLSVL.

This chain uses TRBV28 with TRBJ1-3; D remains unclear. Germline CDR1 and CDR2: MDHEN and SYDVKM. V shed 3 bases and J shed 4 bases, with 10 bases lying between them. The CDR3 has 14 amino acids. Here the CDR3 DNA reads TGTGCCAGCAGTTTGGGCACGCGAGGAAACACCATATATTTT. Translated, it gives CASSLGTRGNTIYF.

This chain uses TRBV5-4 with TRBJ1-4; 7 bases are shared with TRBD1. The CDR3 is made up of 13 amino acids. The V and J ends lost 2 bases and 14 bases, in that order; junction bases with no gene match: 9. CDR1 and CDR2 from the germline V gene are SGHNT and YYREEE (reference sequence). The CDR3 loop is CASSFHHGTELFF. In DNA, the CDR3 is TGTGCCAGCAGCTTCCATCACGGGACAGAGCTGTTTTTT.

This clone was counted only a few times. This rearrangement joins TRBV5-1 to TRBJ2-2; D might be TRBD1 (6 bases). Trimming removed 1 base from V and 7 bases from J, with 11 bases in between. Germline CDR1 reads SGHRS; CDR2 reads YFSETQ. The CDR3 length is 14 residues. CDR3 nucleotides: TGCGCCAGCAGCTTGTACAGGGCGGGCGGGGAGCTGTTTTTT. Amino acids: CASSLYRAGGELFF.